This T cell receptor beta chain originates from a study of human versus mouse CDR3 diversity and MHC coevolution. As regards this clone: Its target is unknown.

Points from the study as a whole: By iCHAO1, human TCR beta clonotypes numbered about 1.5 million, the most. Human T cells underwent selection on about six different MHC II alleles.

The V end lost 6 bases, the J end lost 7 bases, and 13 bases lay between the germline ends. Germline CDR1 is GTSNPN and CDR2 is SVGIG (reference sequence). The CDR3 runs to 13 residues. Some clones are missing from TCRdb's copy, which holds only in-frame ones; the method was immunoSEQ multiplex PCR. This table has about 73,000 clones, roughly 90% appearing once. Sorting isolated naive CD4 T cells lacking CD45RO and expressing CD62L. The sequence came from a person aged 25-75 years in good health. The gene calls are TRBV30 and TRBJ1-6, with a tentative D call TRBD1 (5 bases). The specimen was naive CD4+ T cells from blood. The subset is: CD45RO-negative CD62L-positive naive CD4 T cells. The CDR3: CACGGQMNSPLHF. The CDR3 DNA sequence: TGTGCCTGCGGGGGTCAGATGAATTCACCCCTCCACTTT.